Listed below are T cell receptor beta chains from one sample, sequenced in a study of human T cells and chemical hapten exposure. TCRdb reprocessed the RACE reads via MiXCR and lists one record per CDR3 protein. The sample includes roughly 180,000 distinct CDR3 sequences, approximately 20% of them seen just once. The starting material was whole blood, obtained in connection with sensitization to the hapten diphenylcyclopropenone (DPC). All receptors come from a woman in her 50s with alopecia areata. Some clones in this sample may be carry-over from other donors' samples. The CDR3 runs from the conserved cysteine through the conserved F or W. Each record gives: J gene, clone size, D gene, V gene, CDR3 protein, CDR3 DNA. A D gene is named only where the DNA matches it firmly. Some rows mark clone size as missing; the rest say once, few, many or name a class of expanded clone.

TRBJ2-7 few TRBD2 TRBV20-1 CSASRGVPGLAGTYEQYF TGCAGTGCTAGTCGGGGGGTACCGGGACTAGCGGGAACCTACGAGCAGTACTTC
TRBJ2-1 NA NA TRBV5-1 CASSLGGGGPYNEQFF TGCGCCAGCAGCCTAGGGGGAGGAGGTCCCTACAATGAGCAGTTCTTC
TRBJ1-5 NA TRBD1 TRBV6-2/TRBV6-3 CASTGQVSQPQHF TGTGCCAGCACAGGACAGGTTTCTCAGCCCCAGCATTTT
TRBJ2-5 few NA TRBV6-2/TRBV6-3 CASSYSWQETQYF TGTGCCAGCAGTTACTCGTGGCAAGAGACCCAGTACTTC
TRBJ2-1 NA NA TRBV12-3/TRBV12-4 CASSPPGLSGNEQFF TGTGCCAGCAGCCCCCCGGGACTTTCGGGGAATGAGCAGTTCTTC
TRBJ1-1 NA NA TRBV25-1 CASRDILQSSHTEAFF TGTGCCAGCAGAGACATCCTTCAGAGCTCGCACACTGAAGCTTTCTTT
TRBJ1-1 NA NA TRBV6-2/TRBV6-3 CASEGEREAFF TGTGCCAGCGAAGGGGAAAGAGAAGCTTTCTTT
TRBJ1-4 NA NA TRBV5-1 CASSSTQGRNEKLFF TGCGCCAGCAGCTCCACACAGGGCCGTAATGAAAAACTGTTTTTT
TRBJ1-6 few TRBD1 TRBV7-9 CASRPTGGSSPLHF TGTGCCAGCAGACCGACAGGGGGCAGTTCACCCCTCCACTTT
TRBJ2-5 NA NA TRBV6-5 CASRLYGSETQYF TGTGCCAGCCGACTGTACGGGTCGGAGACCCAGTACTTC
TRBJ1-3 NA NA TRBV12-3/TRBV12-4 CASLHNSGNTIYF TGTGCCAGCCTACATAACTCTGGAAACACCATATATTTT
TRBJ2-1 NA NA TRBV10-3 CAISEGVGALGYEQFF TGTGCCATCAGTGAGGGTGTCGGGGCGCTGGGGTATGAGCAGTTCTTC
TRBJ2-7 NA NA TRBV4-2 CASSQDWPPDEDEQYF TGTGCCAGCAGCCAAGATTGGCCCCCTGACGAGGACGAGCAGTACTTC
TRBJ2-7 few NA TRBV12-3/TRBV12-4 CASSARVLKAYEQYF TGTGCCAGCAGTGCCAGGGTCCTGAAGGCCTACGAGCAGTACTTC
TRBJ1-1 few NA TRBV20-1 CSARDWGSTEAFF TGCAGTGCTAGAGATTGGGGCTCCACTGAAGCTTTCTTT
TRBJ1-1 NA NA TRBV29-1 CSVGRDWGTEAFF TGCAGCGTTGGGCGGGATTGGGGCACTGAAGCTTTCTTT
TRBJ2-7 NA NA TRBV10-1 CASIKWEQYF TGCGCCAGCATAAAGTGGGAGCAGTACTTC
TRBJ2-3 NA NA TRBV20-1 CSAPRRGVDTQYF TGCAGTGCCCCTCGAAGGGGTGTAGATACGCAGTATTTT
TRBJ2-3 NA TRBD2 TRBV12-5 CASGLETPGLAGADTQYF TGTGCTAGTGGTTTGGAAACTCCGGGACTAGCGGGAGCAGATACGCAGTATTTT
TRBJ2-3 NA TRBD2 TRBV5-1 CASSLVRGHTSGISDTQYF TGCGCCAGCAGCTTGGTTAGGGGGCATACTAGCGGGATTTCAGATACGCAGTATTTT
TRBJ1-6 many NA TRBV12-3/TRBV12-4 CASSSPRGNSPLHF TGTGCCAGCAGTTCCCCCCGGGGGAATTCACCCCTCCACTTT
TRBJ2-7 few NA TRBV9 CASSGSSYEQYF TGTGCCAGCAGCGGTAGCAGCTACGAGCAGTACTTC
TRBJ2-7 few TRBD1 TRBV25-1 CASSGTGGYEQYF TGTGCCAGCAGTGGTACAGGGGGCTACGAGCAGTACTTC
TRBJ2-1 many NA TRBV20-1 CSASAQDEQFF TGCAGTGCCTCCGCGCAGGATGAGCAGTTCTTC
TRBJ2-3 NA NA TRBV20-1 CSARTGTVGTDTQYF TGCAGTGCTAGGACCGGGACGGTGGGTACAGATACGCAGTATTTT
TRBJ1-1 NA TRBD1 TRBV29-1 CSATGQGTEAFF TGCAGCGCTACCGGACAGGGCACTGAAGCTTTCTTT
TRBJ2-3 NA NA TRBV27 CASKDNGVTDTQYF TGTGCCAGCAAGGACAACGGGGTTACAGATACGCAGTATTTT
TRBJ2-3 many TRBD2 TRBV6-4 CASSDGLAGASDTQYF TGTGCCAGCAGTGATGGACTAGCGGGAGCTTCAGATACGCAGTATTTT
TRBJ2-7 NA NA TRBV29-1 CSVAPGPEQYF TGCAGCGTTGCTCCCGGTCCCGAGCAGTACTTC
TRBJ1-1 NA TRBD1 TRBV27 CASSFGTALGNAFF TGTGCCAGCAGTTTCGGGACAGCTCTTGGAAACGCTTTCTTT
TRBJ1-5 few NA TRBV27 CASSSPYSNQPQHF TGTGCCAGCAGTTCTCCGTATAGCAATCAGCCCCAGCATTTT
TRBJ2-3 once NA TRBV10-3 CAISGSPATDTQYF TGTGCCATCAGTGGCTCCCCAGCCACAGATACGCAGTATTTT
TRBJ1-2 NA NA TRBV9 CASSVDPRRSGYTF TGTGCCAGCAGCGTCGACCCCCGCAGATCTGGCTACACCTTC
TRBJ2-5 few NA TRBV5-1 CASSELLGEQETQYF TGCGCCAGCAGCGAATTACTAGGAGAGCAAGAGACCCAGTACTTC
TRBJ1-5 NA NA TRBV7-7 CASSLEQDSYSNQPQHF TGTGCTAGCAGCTTAGAACAGGACAGCTATAGCAATCAGCCCCAGCATTTT
TRBJ1-5 NA NA TRBV9 CASSVGGRADQPQHF TGTGCCAGCAGCGTAGGAGGGAGGGCTGATCAGCCCCAGCATTTT
TRBJ2-7 few TRBD2 TRBV20-1 CSARAIPGLAGAGYEQYF TGCAGTGCTAGAGCAATACCGGGACTAGCGGGAGCCGGTTACGAGCAGTACTTC
TRBJ2-5 NA TRBD2 TRBV5-1 CPSQTSDQETQYF TGCCCCAGCCAGACTAGCGACCAAGAGACCCAGTACTTC
TRBJ2-5 NA TRBD1 TRBV5-1 CASSSGTGKEETQYF TGCGCCAGCAGCTCCGGGACAGGGAAGGAAGAGACCCAGTACTTC
TRBJ2-1 NA TRBD2 TRBV7-3 CASSLSDTGLAGANEQFF TGTGCCAGCAGCTTGTCGGACACGGGACTAGCGGGAGCAAATGAGCAGTTCTTC
TRBJ2-3 NA NA TRBV7-3 CASSSPLGQGGADTQYF TGTGCCAGCAGCTCCCCCCTCGGGCAGGGTGGGGCAGATACGCAGTATTTT
TRBJ2-7 NA TRBD2 TRBV27 CASRGRGLASYEQYF TGTGCCAGCAGAGGTCGGGGACTAGCGTCCTACGAGCAGTACTTC
TRBJ2-2 few NA TRBV6-1 CASSAGPKNTGELFF TGTGCCAGCAGTGCGGGACCGAAGAACACCGGGGAGCTGTTTTTT
TRBJ1-1 few NA TRBV9 CASSVSPWGRRNTEAFF TGTGCCAGCAGCGTATCCCCCTGGGGGCGACGGAACACTGAAGCTTTCTTT
TRBJ1-1 many NA TRBV2 CASTPGRENTEAFF TGTGCCAGCACCCCAGGACGAGAGAACACTGAAGCTTTCTTT
TRBJ2-1 NA NA TRBV5-4 CASSPGRPAEKQFF TGTGCCAGCAGCCCAGGGAGGCCAGCGGAAAAGCAGTTCTTC
TRBJ2-5 NA TRBD1 TRBV5-1 CASSLDPGTGGETQYF TGCGCCAGCAGCTTGGACCCCGGGACAGGGGGCGAGACCCAGTACTTC
TRBJ2-7 NA TRBD2 TRBV6-5 CASSYRSPQLARTYEQYF TGTGCCAGCAGTTACCGATCTCCTCAACTAGCGCGGACCTACGAGCAGTACTTC
TRBJ2-1 NA TRBD2 TRBV2 CASSVTSGSEKGNEQFF TGTGCCAGCAGTGTGACTAGCGGGAGTGAAAAGGGGAATGAGCAGTTCTTC
TRBJ1-1 few NA TRBV9 CASSVVGRGDTEAFF TGTGCCAGCAGCGTAGTGGGTAGGGGTGACACTGAAGCTTTCTTT
TRBJ2-7 few TRBD2 TRBV7-9 CASSLGLAGDEQYF TGTGCCAGCAGCCTGGGACTAGCGGGAGACGAGCAGTACTTC
TRBJ2-1 NA NA TRBV7-2 CASSTTASASSYNEQFF TGTGCCAGCAGCACGACGGCTAGCGCGAGCTCCTACAATGAGCAGTTCTTC
TRBJ1-6 few NA TRBV2 CASSEARGGNSPLHF TGTGCCAGCAGTGAAGCGCGAGGGGGAAATTCACCCCTCCACTTT
TRBJ1-1 many TRBD1 TRBV20-1 CSAKDRGETEAFF TGCAGTGCTAAGGACAGGGGGGAAACTGAAGCTTTCTTT
TRBJ2-7 many NA TRBV27 CASSRFSGTQSYEQYF TGTGCCAGCAGTCGATTTTCCGGGACACAATCCTACGAGCAGTACTTC